The clone carrying this T cell receptor (beta chain) was found a few times. As yet, its antigen is unknown. The CDR3 extends over 15 amino acids. V lost 6 bases to trimming and J lost 5 bases, with 17 bases between them. Germline CDR1 is KGHDR and CDR2 is SFDVKD. These data are taken from a study of vaccination and CD4 T cells after COVID-19. Turning to the study itself: Samples taken post-COVID came a median around 100 days after diagnosis, ranging from 35 to 161. The study collected post-vaccine samples a median around 67 days after dose two, with a range of 14 to 241. Control cultures, each given a CEFX pool, an HIV-1 Nef pool, or no peptide, were included.

Oncomine TCR Beta short-read sequencing was applied to DNA from cultured CD4+ T cells. TCRdb processed the PCR reads anew with MiXCR; each CDR3 protein has one entry. The top ten hold approximately 15% of the sample, which has 6,500 to 9,000 distinct CDR3 sequences, more than 35% seen once. The sample's treatment: roughly 10-day PBMC culture with coronavirus spike peptide pools or control peptides (ViraFEST assay). Prior to the COVID-19 pandemic (2011-2018), the unexposed donor's CD4+ T cells were collected. Peptide pools at around 9.1 ug/ml, together with 7.5 to 10 IU/ml IL-2, were added to cultures of 1.5 million to 2.5 million PBMCs per well.

This receptor was taken from a human donor in good health. Sequenced: CD4+ T cells from blood, cultured in vitro. The rearrangement links TRBV24-1 to TRBJ2-3; D gene unclear. This CDR3 is CATSTSDGGLDTQYF. The CDR3 region has the DNA TGTGCCACCAGTACCTCGGATGGTGGGTTAGATACGCAGTATTTT.